This passage covers 20 T cell receptor beta chains from one sample sequenced in a study of cytomegalovirus exposure and HLA in healthy donors. PCR amplification relied on 60 Vbeta primers (plus 13 Jbeta primers). Sequenced by immunoSEQ multiplex PCR; TCRdb stores in-frame clones only, minus some. Of some 150,000 clones listed, 75% to 85% are singletons. The sample consisted of PBMCs. The receptors come from a male donor in good health and CMV-seronegative.

The chain recombines TRBV30 with TRBJ2-2; 7 nucleotides line up with TRBD1. J was trimmed by 6 bases and V by 5 bases; bases with no gene match: 6. In germline, CDR1 is GTSNPN, CDR2 SVGIG (reference sequence). The CDR3 totals 13 residues. The CDR3 region is CAWDRAEAGELFF. CDR3 DNA: TGTGCCTGGGACAGGGCTGAGGCCGGGGAGCTGTTTTTT.

This clone has only a few counts. The V call is TRBV18, the J call TRBJ1-1; 9 bases align to TRBD1. Trimming took 1 base from V and 10 from J; bases not matched to a gene: 13. Germline CDR1 KGHSH, CDR2 LQKENI. CDR3 size: 16 residues. CDR3 loop: CASSPRNGQGFEAAFF. In nucleotides, the CDR3 is TGTGCCAGCTCACCACGCAACGGACAGGGGTTTGAGGCAGCTTTCTTT.

There are a few counts of this clone. This rearrangement joins TRBV5-6 to TRBJ2-7; D gene uncertain. Germline V gives CDR1 SGHDT, CDR2 YYEEEE. V shed 4 bases and J shed 6 bases, with 8 bases lying between them. This CDR3 contains 11 residues. The CDR3 loop is CASSAPGEQYF. CDR3 sequence (DNA): TGTGCCAGCAGCGCACCCGGCGAGCAGTACTTC.

In DNA, the CDR3 is TGTGCCAGCAGTCCGGGGGGGACATATGGTTCACCCCTCCACTTT. The encoded protein is CASSPGGTYGSPLHF. The V gene is TRBV6-6, the J gene TRBJ1-6; tentatively, D is TRBD1 (6 bases). Germline V lookup: CDR1 MNHNY, CDR2 SVGAGI (reference sequence). V lost 5 bases and J lost 9, with 17 bases in between. This CDR3 comprises 15 residues.

The chain joins TRBV7-8 to TRBJ2-5, with a possible D match to TRBD1 (6 bases). Germline CDR1 reads SGHVS; CDR2 reads FQNEAQ. Deletions cut 3 bases from V and 6 bases from J, with 11 bases between. CDR3 length: 13 amino acids. The CDR3 DNA sequence: TGTGCCAGCAGCTTGAACAGGGCGAAGACCCAGTACTTC. Its protein product is CASSLNRAKTQYF.

This chain uses TRBV6-5 with TRBJ2-5, with 9 bases matching TRBD2. V shed 7 bases, J shed 3 bases, and the junction held 9 bases outside the gene matches. The germline V gene encodes CDR1 MNHEY and CDR2 SVGAGI. The CDR3 runs 15 residues. The CDR3 DNA reads as TGTGCCAGCAAACGGGCGGGGGGGCCTGAAGAGACCCAGTACTTC. It yields the protein CASKRAGGPEETQYF.

The chain employs TRBV14 and TRBJ2-7, with D unresolved. With 1 base removed from V and 3 bases from J, the gap between germline ends came to 7 bases. CDR3 length: 13 residues. The germline CDR1 and CDR2 sequences are SGHDN and FVKESK. CDR3 nucleotide sequence: TGTGCCAGCAGCCAAGGTGGCATCTACGAGCAGTACTTC. Protein: CASSQGGIYEQYF.

The rearrangement links TRBV4-3 to TRBJ2-1, with 11 bases lining up with TRBD2. The CDR3 spans 16 residues. V lost 0 bases, J lost 7 bases, and 5 bases stayed unmatched. CDR1 LGHNA and CDR2 YSLEER come from the germline V gene. CDR3 nucleotide sequence: TGCGCCAGCAGCCAAGATCCGGTAGCGGGGGGGAATGAGCAGTTCTTC. Its translation is CASSQDPVAGGNEQFF.

This chain's CDR3 is CASGSDAGAGELFF. The CDR3 nucleotides read TGTGCTAGTGGTTCGGACGCCGGGGCCGGGGAGCTGTTTTTT. The rearrangement joins TRBV12-5 to TRBJ2-2, with a tentative D call TRBD2 (5 bases). Trimming took off 4 bases at V and 6 bases at J, with 12 bases between the two ends. Germline values: CDR1 LGHNT, CDR2 FRNRAP. The CDR3 spans 14 residues.

The V and J genes are TRBV6-6 and TRBJ1-5, with a weak D call TRBD1 (5 bases). CDR1 is MNHNY and CDR2 is SVGAGI in the germline V gene (reference sequence). The CDR3 has 15 residues. Trimming removed 7 bases at V and 5 bases at J, with 18 bases between. The CDR3 coding sequence is TGTGCCAGCATTCTCCTCGGGGGGGGAGATCAGCCCCAGCATTTT. Translation: CASILLGGGDQPQHF.

The CDR3 loop reads CASSHPPSNSPLHF. CDR3 in DNA: TGCGCCAGCAGCCACCCCCCGTCCAATTCACCCCTCCACTTT. This chain connects TRBV4-3 to TRBJ1-6; D unclear. From germline, CDR1 is LGHNA and CDR2 YSLEER. The CDR3 has 14 residues. The V gene lost 3 bases and the J gene lost 7 bases, with 10 bases spanning the gap.

DNA for the CDR3: TGTGCCAGCAGCTTAGGGGAGAACTATGGCTACACCTTC. Amino acid sequence: CASSLGENYGYTF. This chain links TRBV11-2 with TRBJ1-2; no reliable D call. V lost 1 base, J lost 2 bases, and 5 bases lay in between. The CDR3 is 13 residues long. Looked up from germline, CDR1 is SGHAT and CDR2 is FQNNGV.

V is TRBV6-5 and J is TRBJ2-7, with a weak D call TRBD1 (5 bases). Per the germline V gene, CDR1 is MNHEY and CDR2 is SVGAGI. V dropped 2 bases and J dropped 4 bases, with 12 bases sitting between them. CDR3 length: 14 amino acids. CDR3 amino acids: CASSYGHLSYEQYF. CDR3 sequence (DNA): TGTGCCAGCAGTTACGGACACCTCTCGTACGAGCAGTACTTC.

This clone was seen once. A read error may produce the germline difference seen at one junction end. The chain has TRBV7-9 and TRBJ2-7, with no clear D. Germline V lookup: CDR1 SEHNR, CDR2 FQNEAQ (reference sequence). The CDR3 spans 12 residues. CDR3 region: CSSSLDQREQYF. The CDR3 region has the DNA TGTTCCAGCAGCTTAGACCAACGGGAGCAGTACTTC.

The chain is built from TRBV12-5 and TRBJ2-2, with D maybe TRBD1 (5 bases). The CDR3 consists of 13 residues. Germline CDR1 and CDR2: LGHNT and FRNRAP. V lost 4 bases and J 5 bases, leaving 8 bases between the germline ends. The CDR3 nucleotides read TGTGCTAGTGGTTCCAGGGAAACCGGGGAGCTGTTTTTT. Translating gives CASGSRETGELFF.

The rearrangement links TRBV9 to TRBJ2-5; 7 bases are a match to TRBD2. This CDR3 comprises 13 residues. Germline V gene data show CDR1 as SGDLS and CDR2 as YYNGEE. J was trimmed by 4 bases and V by 4 bases; bases with no gene match: 4. The CDR3 reads CASSPIAGETQYF. The CDR3 DNA reads TGTGCCAGCAGCCCAATAGCGGGAGAGACCCAGTACTTC.

The V gene is TRBV9, the J gene TRBJ2-5, with 8 bases identical to TRBD2. The germline CDR1 and CDR2 sequences are SGDLS and YYNGEE. Trimming removed 0 bases from V and 0 bases from J; junction bases left unmatched: 7. The CDR3 runs to 17 residues. Here the CDR3 DNA reads TGTGCCAGCAGCGTAGGAGGATCGGGGGGGAACCAAGAGACCCAGTACTTC. This translates into CASSVGGSGGNQETQYF.

The chain joins TRBV19 to TRBJ1-5; 7 nucleotides agree with TRBD1. CDR1 LNHDA and CDR2 SQIVND come from the germline V gene (reference sequence). The CDR3 totals 17 residues. After removal of 3 bases from V and 6 bases from J, the junction contained 14 bases not matched to a gene. The CDR3 nucleotides are TGTGCCAGTAGTATTTCGACAGGGTTATCAGGCCGTCAGCCCCAGCATTTT. Its protein is CASSISTGLSGRQPQHF.

This sequence joins TRBV18 and TRBJ2-3, with D possibly TRBD2 on 6 matching bases. The length of the CDR3 is 14 residues. The V end was cut by 2 bases, the J end by 4 bases, with 10 bases between. CDR1 and CDR2 from the germline V gene are KGHSH and LQKENI. In nucleotides, the CDR3 is TGTGCCAGCTCACCAACGGGGGATGCAGATACGCAGTATTTT. Protein sequence: CASSPTGDADTQYF.

J is TRBJ1-1 and V is TRBV18; D possibly corresponds to TRBD1 (5 bases). This CDR3 has 14 amino acids. Trimming cost V 4 bases and J 4 bases, with 13 bases left between them. Per germline, CDR1 KGHSH and CDR2 LQKENI. This chain's CDR3 is CASSLGGAGTEAFF. The CDR3 DNA is TGTGCCAGCTCACTTGGTGGGGCCGGCACTGAAGCTTTCTTT.